The clone carrying this TCR beta chain was counted at least ten times. Its antigen is not identified. These data originate in a study of blood T cells in healthy people across ages. Whole-study findings and limits: Diversity was higher, and naive CD4+ cells more numerous, in long-lived donors than in aged donors. Shifts in expanded clonotypes may have been confounded by donor CMV status, which was unknown.

A second PCR, run for about 6 to 11 cycles, used a sample-barcoded 5' primer plus a J-beta primer mix. One entry per CDR3 protein results from TCRdb running MiXCR on the 5' RACE reads. Among approximately 700,000 distinct CDR3 sequences listed, about a third were seen once. Source material: blood. This clonotype was obtained from an elderly woman in good health.

The CDR3 loop is CASRRGGGYGYTF. For the CDR3, the DNA is TGTGCCAGCAGGCGGGGGGGTGGCTATGGCTACACCTTC. This rearrangement joins TRBV6-6 to TRBJ1-2; weak D call: TRBD1 (5 bases). In germline, CDR1 is MNHNY, CDR2 SVGAGI (reference sequence). Trimming took off 6 bases at V and 4 bases at J, with 12 bases between the two ends. CDR3 size: 13 residues.